Listed here is a single TCR beta chain. In the authors' workflow: Reference gene primers were amplified, and this amplification served to estimate nucleated cell counts. Generated by immunoSEQ multiplex PCR, the TCRdb table keeps only in-frame clones and is missing some. V, J and clone size were drawn from that table, and D and trimming were deduced from the DNA. The sample holds about 190,000 clones; approximately 91% are singletons and the top ten take less than 1.5%. CDR3 length: 15 amino acids. Germline CDR1 is MDHEN and CDR2 is SYDVKM. Deletions cut 4 bases from V and 0 bases from J, with 10 bases between. This sample is part of a study of blood T cell repertoires in COVID-19. Study overall: Spain, Italy and the United States supplied samples that represented acute and convalescent COVID-19. T cells, B-cell-depleted T cells, or PBMCs provided the cDNA or gDNA that served as material.

This chain uses TRBV28 with TRBJ1-3, with a tentative D call TRBD1 (5 bases). This TCR derives from a man aged 25 to 40 with acute or convalescent COVID-19. What was sequenced was peripheral blood. This chain's CDR3 is CASSSFDSSGNTIYF. DNA for the CDR3: TGTGCCAGCAGTTCCTTCGACAGCTCTGGAAACACCATATATTTT.